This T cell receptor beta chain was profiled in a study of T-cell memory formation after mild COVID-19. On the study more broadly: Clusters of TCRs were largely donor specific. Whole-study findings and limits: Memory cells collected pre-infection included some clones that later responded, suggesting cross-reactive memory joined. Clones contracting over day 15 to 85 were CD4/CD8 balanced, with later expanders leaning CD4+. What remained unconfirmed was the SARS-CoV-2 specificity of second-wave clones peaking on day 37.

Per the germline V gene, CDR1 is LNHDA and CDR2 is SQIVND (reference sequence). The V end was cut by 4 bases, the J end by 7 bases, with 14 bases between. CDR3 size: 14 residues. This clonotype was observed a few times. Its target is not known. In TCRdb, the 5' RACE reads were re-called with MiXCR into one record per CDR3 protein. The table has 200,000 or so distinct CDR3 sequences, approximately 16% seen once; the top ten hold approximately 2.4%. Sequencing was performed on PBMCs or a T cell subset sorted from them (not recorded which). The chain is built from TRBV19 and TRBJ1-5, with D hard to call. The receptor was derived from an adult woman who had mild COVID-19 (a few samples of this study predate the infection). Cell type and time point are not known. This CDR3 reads CASSTRKSLQPQHF. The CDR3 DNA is TGTGCCAGTAGTACCCGTAAGAGTTTACAGCCCCAGCATTTT.